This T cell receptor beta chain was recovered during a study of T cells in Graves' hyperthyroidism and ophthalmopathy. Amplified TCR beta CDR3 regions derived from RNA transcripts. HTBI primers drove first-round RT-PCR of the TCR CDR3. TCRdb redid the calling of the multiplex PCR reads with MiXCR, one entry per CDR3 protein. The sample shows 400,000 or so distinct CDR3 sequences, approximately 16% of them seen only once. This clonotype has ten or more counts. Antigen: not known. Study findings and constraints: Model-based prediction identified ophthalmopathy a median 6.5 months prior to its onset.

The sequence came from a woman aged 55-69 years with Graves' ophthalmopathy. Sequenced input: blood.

The CDR3 sequence is CASSRESGLAGVEQYF. The CDR3 region has the DNA TGTGCCAGCAGCAGAGAATCGGGACTAGCGGGAGTCGAGCAGTACTTC. This rearrangement joins TRBV11-2 to TRBJ2-7; 14 nucleotides align to TRBD2. V gave up 5 bases and J gave up 6 bases; unmatched junction bases: 9. Germline V gene data show CDR1 as SGHAT and CDR2 as FQNNGV. CDR3 length: 16 amino acids.